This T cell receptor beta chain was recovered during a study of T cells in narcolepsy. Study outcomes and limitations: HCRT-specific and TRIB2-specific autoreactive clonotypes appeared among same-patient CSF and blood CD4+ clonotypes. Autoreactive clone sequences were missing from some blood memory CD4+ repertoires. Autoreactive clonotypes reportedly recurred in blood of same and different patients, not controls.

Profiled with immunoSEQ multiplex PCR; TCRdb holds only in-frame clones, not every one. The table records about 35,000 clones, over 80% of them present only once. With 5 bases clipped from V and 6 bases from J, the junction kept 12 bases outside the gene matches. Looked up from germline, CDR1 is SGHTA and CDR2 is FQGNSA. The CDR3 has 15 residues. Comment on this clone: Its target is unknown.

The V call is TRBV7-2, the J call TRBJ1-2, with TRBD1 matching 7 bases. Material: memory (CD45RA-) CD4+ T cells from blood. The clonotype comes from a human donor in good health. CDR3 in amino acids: CASSPPPGQTHGYTF. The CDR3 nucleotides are TGTGCCAGCAGCCCGCCCCCGGGACAGACTCATGGCTACACCTTC.